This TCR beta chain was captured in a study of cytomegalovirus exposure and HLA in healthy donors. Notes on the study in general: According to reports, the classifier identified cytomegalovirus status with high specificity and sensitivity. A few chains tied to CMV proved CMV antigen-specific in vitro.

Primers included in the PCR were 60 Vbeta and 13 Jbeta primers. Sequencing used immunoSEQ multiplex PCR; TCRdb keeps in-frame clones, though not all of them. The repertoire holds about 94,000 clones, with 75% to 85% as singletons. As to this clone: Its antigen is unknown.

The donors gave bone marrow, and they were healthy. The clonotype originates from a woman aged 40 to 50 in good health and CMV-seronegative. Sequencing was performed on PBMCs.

The CDR3: CASGPGQPNQPQHF. For the CDR3, the DNA is TGTGCCAGCGGACCGGGACAGCCCAATCAGCCCCAGCATTTT. The chain carries TRBV6-1 and TRBJ1-5; 7 bases line up with TRBD1. The length of the CDR3 is 14 residues. J lost 3 bases, V lost 8 bases, and 7 bases had no gene match. Germline V gene sequence: CDR1 MNHNS, CDR2 SASEGT.